A selection of T cell receptor beta chains follows, all from one sample in a study of cytomegalovirus exposure and HLA in healthy donors. Here immunoSEQ multiplex PCR was the method, and the copy in TCRdb shows in-frame clones only, minus some. The sample holds fewer than 300,000 clones, more than 80% seen once. Sequenced sample: PBMCs. The receptor set was obtained from a man aged 35 to 55 in good health and CMV-seropositive. CDR3s include the opening cysteine and the closing phenylalanine or tryptophan. The order of the fields is clone size, V gene, J gene, CDR3 protein. Size values are once, few and many counts, or a class for expanded clones, and some rows have none.

>NA|TRBV5-4|TRBJ1-5
CASSPDRGLQPQHF
>NA|TRBV15|TRBJ2-3
CATSGRTSGDQDTQYF
>NA|TRBV4-3|TRBJ2-2
CASSHSRVDRGLTGELFF
>NA|TRBV5-1|TRBJ2-1
CASSLGVLAGRSYNEQFF
>NA|TRBV5-1|TRBJ2-7
CASSTGQRTYEQYF
>NA|TRBV28|TRBJ2-7
CASTGTGSSYEQYF
>NA|TRBV5-1|TRBJ2-1
CASSLAGDSTYNEQFF
>NA|TRBV27|TRBJ1-5
CASAIGGGNQPQHF
>NA|TRBV7-3|TRBJ2-3
CASRLAGGSDTQYF
>NA|TRBV29-1|TRBJ2-7
CSVGASTSGVEQYF
>NA|TRBV6-4|TRBJ2-1
CASSRASGSSYNEQFF
>NA|TRBV27|TRBJ2-7
CASRGRYEQYF
>NA|TRBV27|TRBJ2-5
CASSAHPTSGNGETQYF
>NA|TRBV7-3|TRBJ2-1
CASSLLAVSYNEQFF
>few|TRBV10-1|TRBJ2-1
CASSEPETYNEQFF
>NA|TRBV5-1|TRBJ1-1
CASSINQGMNTEAFF
>NA|TRBV28|TRBJ2-1
CASSFPGLHNNEQFF
>few|TRBV2|TRBJ2-7
CASMDRFSYEQYF
>NA|TRBV7-6|TRBJ2-7
CASSPGSTRTYEQYF
>NA|TRBV11-2|TRBJ2-7
CASSTTSFYEQYF
>NA|TRBV19|TRBJ1-1
CASKKQGPNTEAFF
>NA|TRBV5-1|TRBJ2-2
CASSLDRPTGELFF
>NA|TRBV4-3|TRBJ2-1
CASSQDRGAGGIREQFF
>few|TRBV9|TRBJ1-4
CASSPKGTATNEKLFF
>NA|TRBV7-9|TRBJ2-1
CASSFAGLYNEQFF
>once|TRBV5-1|TRBJ1-5
CASSLGTALNQLQHF
>NA|TRBV19|TRBJ1-1
CASSIDQYGYTEAFF
>NA|TRBV18|TRBJ2-3
CASSPGGEKDTQYF
>NA|TRBV9|TRBJ2-7
CASSVGQRELHEQYF
>NA|TRBV4-1|TRBJ2-6
CASSQMGRNSGANVLTF
>NA|TRBV7-9|NA
CASSSSGDYEQYF
>NA|TRBV7-8|TRBJ1-1
CASSLEEWNTEAFF
>once|TRBV10-3|TRBJ2-2
CAISDPSGSPGELFF
>NA|TRBV4-1|TRBJ2-5
CASSPHTGGQETQYF
>NA|TRBV18|TRBJ2-7
CASSPGQETYEQYF
>NA|TRBV9|TRBJ1-3
CASSVAAGRSGNTIYF
>NA|TRBV7-2|TRBJ2-1
CASSLGPLAGGLEQFF
>NA|TRBV2|TRBJ2-1
CASISQGNEQFF
>NA|TRBV19|TRBJ2-7
CASSMGFGGSYEQYF
>NA|TRBV5-1|TRBJ2-4
CASSSGQNIQYF
>NA|TRBV29-1|TRBJ2-7
CSVGTGDTYEQYF
>NA|TRBV9|TRBJ1-1
CASNPSGGTEAFF
>NA|TRBV30|TRBJ1-3
CAWSVGGSGNTIYF
>NA|TRBV19|TRBJ1-4
CASSITGGTEKLFF
>few|TRBV19|TRBJ2-7
CASSIGGGSSYEQYF
>NA|TRBV7-9|TRBJ2-1
CAMGGEGGVNEQFF
>NA|TRBV5-4|TRBJ2-5
CASSGRQGRGAETQYF
>NA|TRBV10-3|TRBJ1-3
CAISENRNSGNTIYF
>NA|TRBV4-1|TRBJ2-1
CASSQDLAGDNEQFF
>NA|TRBV7-6|TRBJ1-1
CASSSRQGAEAFF
>NA|TRBV4-2|TRBJ1-1
CASSRGSGMNTEAFF
>NA|TRBV19|TRBJ1-4
CASSLDRGRPNEKLFF
>NA|TRBV5-6|TRBJ1-2
CASSYYRSGYTF